These 14 T cell receptor beta chains share one sample of origin, sequenced in a study of blood T cell repertoires in COVID-19. Assay: immunoSEQ multiplex PCR; the TCRdb copy retains only in-frame clones and omits some. Here the sample spans roughly 60,000 clones, 88% being singletons. The sequenced material came from peripheral blood. The source of these receptors is a man over 45 with active COVID-19.

Comments on this clone: The sample contains more than one DNA sequence encoding this CDR3. This chain links TRBV9 with TRBJ1-3; no clear D gene. The V gene lost 0 bases and the J gene lost 3 bases, with 7 bases spanning the gap. The CDR3 covers 14 residues. Germline V gene lookup returns CDR1 SGDLS and CDR2 YYNGEE. The CDR3 DNA follows: TGTGCCAGCAGCGTAGGGGCATTTGGAAACACCATATATTTT. It codes for CASSVGAFGNTIYF.

This clone occurred once. This rearrangement joins TRBV6-2 or TRBV6-3 to TRBJ1-1, with unresolved D. The CDR3 has 17 amino acids. V lost 5 bases and J lost 7, with 26 bases in between. Germline V gene sequence: CDR1 MNHEY, CDR2 SVGEGT. The CDR3 reads CASSTTSTFREVGEAFF. The CDR3 DNA sequence: TGTGCCAGCAGTACAACTTCTACGTTCCGGGAAGTGGGTGAAGCTTTCTTT.

The chain has TRBV11-2 and TRBJ2-7; D may be TRBD2 (6 bases). The CDR3 has 13 amino acids. The V end was cut by 4 bases, the J end by 6 bases, with 13 bases between. Germline CDR1 SGHAT, CDR2 FQNNGV. The DNA of the CDR3 is TGTGCCAGCAGCTGGGCGGAGGGCGGCGAGCAGTACTTC. The encoded protein is CASSWAEGGEQYF.

The chain employs TRBV5-5 and TRBJ2-1, with 10 bases identical to TRBD2. From germline, CDR1 is SGHKS and CDR2 YYEKEE (reference sequence). The CDR3 is made up of 18 amino acids. V lost 1 base to trimming and J lost 4 bases; unmatched junction nucleotides: 11. The CDR3 loop is CASSLNSGGALGYNEQFF. CDR3 DNA sequence: TGTGCCAGCAGCTTGAACAGCGGGGGGGCCCTAGGGTACAATGAGCAGTTCTTC. Full variable domain (rest looked up from reference TRBV5-5 and TRBJ2-1): DAGVTQSPTHLIKTRGQQVTLRCSPISGHKSVSWYQQVLGQGPQFIFQYYEKEERGRGNFPDRFSARQFPNYSSELNVNALLLGDSALYLCASSLNSGGALGYNEQFFGPGTRLTVL.

The genes are TRBV2 and TRBJ2-1; 8 nucleotides match TRBD1. Germline V gene data show CDR1 as SNHLY and CDR2 as FYNNEI. The CDR3 covers 14 residues. Germline trimming cut 4 bases from V and 3 bases from J; bases unmatched to any gene: 2. DNA of the CDR3: TGTGCCAGCAGTGTGGACAGGGTCTACAATGAGCAGTTCTTC. This codes for CASSVDRVYNEQFF.

The V call is TRBV29-1, the J call TRBJ2-3, with 9 bases aligning to TRBD2. CDR3 length equals 14 residues. Germline V gene data show CDR1 as SQVTM and CDR2 as ANQGSEA. With 4 bases clipped from V and 7 bases from J, the junction kept 9 bases outside the gene matches. The CDR3 protein is CSVVSGGWSNTQYF. The CDR3, as DNA: TGCAGCGTTGTGAGCGGGGGGTGGTCGAATACGCAGTATTTT.

The count of this clone is one. The chain links TRBV5-1 to TRBJ2-3, with TRBD2 matching over 9 bases. Per the germline V gene, CDR1 is SGHRS and CDR2 is YFSETQ. The CDR3 sequence is 15 residues long. V dropped 2 bases and J dropped 2; count of bases not matched to a gene: 3. The CDR3 bases are TGCGCCAGCAGCTTAAGCGGGGGGCCCACAGATACGCAGTATTTT. It specifies CASSLSGGPTDTQYF. Variable domain in full (rest from reference TRBV5-1 and TRBJ2-3): KAGVTQTPRYLIKTRGQQVTLSCSPISGHRSVSWYQQTPGQGLQFLFEYFSETQRNKGNFPGRFSGRQFSNSRSEMNVSTLELGDSALYLCASSLSGGPTDTQYFGPGTRLTVL.

The rearrangement joins TRBV7-8 to TRBJ2-3, with 7 bases that match TRBD2. Germline V CDR1 and CDR2: SGHVS, FQNEAQ. The CDR3 runs to 15 residues. The J segment lost 6 bases and the V segment lost 5 bases, leaving 11 bases of the junction unmatched. CDR3 protein: CASSALGGGADTQYF. The CDR3 region has the DNA TGTGCCAGCAGCGCCCTGGGGGGGGGAGCGGATACGCAGTATTTT. Variable domain in full (rest from reference TRBV7-8 and TRBJ2-3): GAGVSQSPRYKVAKRGQDVALRCDPISGHVSLFWYQQALGQGPEFLTYFQNEAQLDKSGLPSDRFFAERPEGSVSTLKIQRTQQEDSAVYLCASSALGGGADTQYFGPGTRLTVL.

The gene calls are TRBV9 and TRBJ1-5, with a weak D call TRBD1 (5 bases). The CDR3 extends over 15 amino acids. The V gene lost 6 bases and the J gene lost 4 bases, with 17 bases spanning the gap. Germline V gene lookup returns CDR1 SGDLS and CDR2 YYNGEE. CDR3 DNA sequence: TGTGCCAGCAATCCTTCCGGGACTGCAAATCAGCCCCAGCATTTT. As protein: CASNPSGTANQPQHF. Drawing the rest from reference TRBV9 and TRBJ1-5, the complete variable domain is DSGVTQTPKHLITATGQRVTLRCSPRSGDLSVYWYQQSLDQGLQFLIQYYNGEERAKGNILERFSAQQFPDLHSELNLSSLELGDSALYFCASNPSGTANQPQHFGDGTRLSIL.

The CDR3: CAIRAGSNQPQHF. The CDR3 DNA is TGTGCCATCCGGGCAGGGAGCAATCAGCCCCAGCATTTT. The chain carries TRBV10-3 and TRBJ1-5, with a weak D call TRBD1 (5 bases). V lost 8 bases to trimming and J lost 1 base, with 9 bases between them. Germline V gene lookup returns CDR1 ENHRY and CDR2 SYGVKD. This CDR3 contains 13 residues.

V gene TRBV6-5 combines with J gene TRBJ1-5; D is perhaps TRBD1 (6 bases). V was trimmed by 6 bases and J by 5 bases, leaving 17 bases between them. Looked up from germline, CDR1 is MNHEY and CDR2 is SVGAGI. This CDR3 has 15 amino acids. CDR3 bases: TGTGCCAGCAGATTGGAGGGGGGGGCCTATCAGCCCCAGCATTTT. This gives the protein CASRLEGGAYQPQHF.

V gene TRBV6-5 combines with J gene TRBJ1-1; D might be TRBD1 (5 bases). This CDR3 contains 13 residues. V lost 10 bases, J lost 1 base, and 13 bases lay in between. CDR1 MNHEY and CDR2 SVGAGI come from the germline V gene. DNA of the CDR3: TGTGCCACCGAAGCAGGGCAGAACACTGAAGCTTTCTTT. It yields the protein CATEAGQNTEAFF.

V gene TRBV19 combines with J gene TRBJ1-1; 9 bases are shared with TRBD1. The CDR3 loop spans 14 amino acids. Germline CDR1 reads LNHDA; CDR2 reads SQIVND (reference sequence). The junction had 4 bases not matched to a gene; V was cut back by 6 bases and J by 2 bases. The CDR3 DNA is TGTGCCAGTAGCCCGGGACAGGGAAACACTGAAGCTTTCTTT. Its translation: CASSPGQGNTEAFF. Full variable domain (rest looked up from reference TRBV19 and TRBJ1-1): DGGITQSPKYLFRKEGQNVTLSCEQNLNHDAMYWYRQDPGQGLRLIYYSQIVNDFQKGDIAEGYSVSREKKESFPLTVTSAQKNPTAFYLCASSPGQGNTEAFFGQGTRLTVV.

This clone has just one count. V usage is TRBV5-6 and J usage is TRBJ2-3, with unresolved D. The CDR3 is 13 residues long. From germline, CDR1 is SGHDT and CDR2 YYEEEE. Trimming shortened V by 4 bases and J by 7 bases, and 13 bases separated the two germline ends. The CDR3 here is CASSIWPTNTQYF. In DNA form, the CDR3 reads TGTGCCAGCAGCATTTGGCCAACAAATACGCAGTATTTT.